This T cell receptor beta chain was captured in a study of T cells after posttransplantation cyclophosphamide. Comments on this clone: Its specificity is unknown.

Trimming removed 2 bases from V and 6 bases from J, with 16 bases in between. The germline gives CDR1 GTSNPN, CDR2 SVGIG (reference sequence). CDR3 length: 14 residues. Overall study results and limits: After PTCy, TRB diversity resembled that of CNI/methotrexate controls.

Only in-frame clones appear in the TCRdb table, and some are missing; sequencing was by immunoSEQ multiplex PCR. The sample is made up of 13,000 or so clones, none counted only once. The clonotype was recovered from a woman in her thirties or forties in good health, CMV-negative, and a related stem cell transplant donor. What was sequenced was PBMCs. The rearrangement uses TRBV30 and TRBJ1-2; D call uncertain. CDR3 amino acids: CAWSSRGKQNGYTF. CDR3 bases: TGTGCCTGGAGTAGTCGCGGCAAACAAAATGGCTACACCTTC.